Listed here is a single T cell receptor (beta chain). The antigen remains undetermined. These data come from a study of T cells in Graves' hyperthyroidism and ophthalmopathy. General observations from the study: Most thyroid clonotypes that were expanded above 0.001 also turned up in blood.

Ophthalmopathy patients showed a Clinical Activity Score of at least 3, NOSPECS grade of at least 4 and duration under 3 months. Diagnosing involved the use of clinical symptoms, serum thyroxine and TRAb, thyroid ultrasound and orbital computed tomography. PBMCs were sourced from roughly 9.7 ml fresh peripheral blood. Template material for amplifying TCR beta CDR3 regions consisted of RNA transcripts. HTBI primers were used for first-round RT-PCR of the TCR CDR3. TCRdb ran MiXCR on the multiplex PCR reads and lists one entry per CDR3 protein. The data contain 600,000 or so distinct CDR3 sequences, 12% to 15% of them singletons. Germline assignment: CDR1 MDHEN and CDR2 SYDVKM. J was trimmed by 0 bases and V by 5 bases; bases with no gene match: 7. This CDR3 comprises 16 residues.

The sequence was obtained from a woman in her late teens or twenties with Graves' ophthalmopathy. The sequencing input was blood. The J gene is TRBJ2-1, the V gene TRBV28; 7 positions match TRBD1. CDR3 in amino acids: CASSDDRAYSYNEQFF. As DNA, the CDR3 is TGTGCCAGCAGTGATGACAGGGCCTACTCCTACAATGAGCAGTTCTTC.